This record concerns one TCR beta chain sequence. Its antigen is not known. Graves' hyperthyroidism without ophthalmopathy progression within 18 months was termed stable. Newly diagnosed hyperthyroidism patients aged 18 to 65 years had disease lasting under 2 months. V lost 4 bases and J lost 3; bases outside the gene matches: 3. The germline V gene encodes CDR1 SGHTS and CDR2 YDEGEE. This CDR3 region has 13 residues. This sample was taken from a study of T cells in Graves' hyperthyroidism and ophthalmopathy. RNA transcripts served as the template for amplifying TCR beta CDR3 regions. HTBI primers were employed in a first-round RT-PCR of the TCR CDR3. Via MiXCR, TCRdb re-called the multiplex PCR reads, giving one row per CDR3 protein. The sample has around 800,000 distinct CDR3 sequences, roughly 40% seen once; the top ten hold approximately 10%. Findings and limits, study-wide: Ophthalmopathy stood apart from stable hyperthyroidism in a 13 V-J model.

The sequenced sample was blood. The sequence was obtained from a man aged 18 to 30 with Graves' hyperthyroidism. This chain connects TRBV5-8 to TRBJ2-5, with TRBD1 identical over 7 bases. CDR3 nucleotide sequence: TGTGCCAGCAGCGCGGACAGGAAAGAGACCCAGTACTTC. Translated: CASSADRKETQYF.